A single sample gave rise to the 4 T cell receptor beta chains below, sequenced in a study of shared clonotypes between healthy human individuals. Repertoires were generated with immunoSEQ multiplex PCR, while TCRdb's copy carries only in-frame clones and drops some. The sample comprises hundreds of thousands of clones, around 78% of which are singletons, and about 12% rests with the top ten. The material sequenced was PBMCs. These receptors were obtained from a woman between 35 and 50 years old in good health. Some clones in this sample may be carry-over from other donors' samples.

This chain joins TRBV4-1 and TRBJ2-5, with D perhaps TRBD2 (5 bases). The end of the DNA fits TRBJ2-7 better, so the J call may be wrong. The CDR3 covers 13 residues. Germline-derived CDR1 and CDR2 are MGHRA and YSYEKL. The DNA of the CDR3 is TGCGCCAGCAGCCGAGGACTGAACTACGAGCAGTACTTC. Amino acids: CASSRGLNYEQYF.

The chain carries TRBV5-4 and TRBJ2-1; TRBD1 matches at 7 bases. From germline, CDR1 is SGHNT and CDR2 YYREEE (reference sequence). The CDR3 consists of 15 residues. V lost 4 bases to trimming and J lost 0 bases; unmatched junction nucleotides: 4. CDR3 in DNA: TGTGCCAGCAGCGAAACAGGGGACTCCTACAATGAGCAGTTCTTC. Protein sequence: CASSETGDSYNEQFF.

V gene TRBV28 combines with J gene TRBJ2-5, with D unclear. The CDR3 consists of 15 residues. V lost 2 bases and J lost 0, with 10 bases in between. Germline V gene lookup returns CDR1 MDHEN and CDR2 SYDVKM. CDR3 DNA sequence: TGTGCCAGCAGTTTAGAGATGCCGTACCAAGAGACCCAGTACTTC. Its protein product is CASSLEMPYQETQYF.

This clone showed up just a few times. The chain recombines TRBV2 with TRBJ2-7; 10 bases are shared with TRBD2. Germline lookup yields CDR1 SNHLY and CDR2 FYNNEI. Trimming cost V 10 bases and J 3 bases; bases outside gene matches: 6. The CDR3 covers 13 residues. The CDR3 DNA is TGTGCCACCCAGCGGGAGGGTGTCTACGAGCAGTACTTC. Translation: CATQREGVYEQYF. Filled out from reference TRBV2 and TRBJ2-7, the complete variable domain reads EPEVTQTPSHQVTQMGQEVILRCVPISNHLYFYWYRQILGQKVEFLVSFYNNEISEKSEIFDDQFSVERPDGSNFTLKIRSTKLEDSAMYFCATQREGVYEQYFGPGTRLTVT.